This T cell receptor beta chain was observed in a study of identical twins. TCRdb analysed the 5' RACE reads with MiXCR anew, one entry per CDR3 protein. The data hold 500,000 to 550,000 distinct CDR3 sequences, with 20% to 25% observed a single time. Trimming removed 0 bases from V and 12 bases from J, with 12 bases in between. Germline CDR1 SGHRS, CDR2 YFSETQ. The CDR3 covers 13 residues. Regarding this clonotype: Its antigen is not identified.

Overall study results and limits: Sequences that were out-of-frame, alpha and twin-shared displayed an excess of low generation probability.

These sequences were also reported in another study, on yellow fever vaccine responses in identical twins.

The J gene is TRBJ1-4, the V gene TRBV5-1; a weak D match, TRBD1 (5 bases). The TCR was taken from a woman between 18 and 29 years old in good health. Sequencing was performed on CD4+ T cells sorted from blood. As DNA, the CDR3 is TGCGCCAGCAGCTTGGGGGACGCGTGGGAACTGTTTTTT. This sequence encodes CASSLGDAWELFF.